Listed here is a single T cell receptor beta chain. It lacks a known antigen. The sample holds no much larger clone one base away, and base qualities are not on file. These data come from a study of T cell responses to AZD1222 COVID-19 vaccine (dated by TCRdb to the early 2020s). General notes on the study: AZD1222 recipients given second doses at about 4 weeks or at about 12 weeks were pooled, since spike-specific TCR depth and breadth were not found to differ between the two schedules. A total of 233 trial participants underwent TCR sequencing, of whom about 200 had received two doses of AZD1222 and approximately 26 had received two doses of the MenACWY control vaccine. Trial participants were enrolled by age into subgroups of 18-55, 56-69 and 70-plus years, and about 150, 27 and 61 TCR-sequenced participants, respectively, were included in these subgroups.

V loses 8 bases, J loses 8 bases, and the germline ends lie 18 bases apart. According to the germline V gene, CDR1 reads SNHLY and CDR2 reads FYNNEI. Inclusive of the bounding cysteine and phenylalanine, the CDR3 is 13 residues long. Kept here is only the CDR3 DNA, which spans 39 bases and is read in frame from base 1. The CDR3 regions of human TCRbeta chains were analyzed by immunosequencing. The source study handled its data this way. Repertoire TCRs were matched against a reference library of SARS-CoV-2-specific TCRs generated with the MIRA antigen-specificity platform. Breadth meant the fraction of unique TCRs that were SARS-CoV-2-associated, whereas depth meant the fraction of total T cells that were SARS-CoV-2-associated. Using the MIRA data, each spike-specific TCR was mapped to the spike region that the TCR reacts to and placed in a CD4 or CD8 class. Log10-transformed breadth and depth values were compared by one-way ANOVA with Sidak's multiple comparisons tests. Drawn from immuneACCESS, this table holds only the in-frame rearrangements with V and J called that TCRdb kept. Clones are partly lost; checked studies trace under half to an unresolved V gene and leave the rest unexplained. Clone size and the V and J calls come from that table; the DNA yielded D and trimming. This sample holds approximately 110,000 clones; approximately 85% were observed only once. The top ten clones comprise about 6% of the sample.

General findings and caveats noted by the study authors: Because no samples from the day 14 peak response were available, repertoires could be characterized only after the peak T cell response. Reportedly, close to half of the unique spike-specific TCRs recognized epitopes lying outside the regions that are mutated in the B.1.351 and B.1.1.7 variants. After two AZD1222 doses, spike-specific TCR breadth and depth were significantly higher than at day 0 and than in MenACWY recipients. Vaccine-associated CD4 TCRs spanned the whole spike protein, with dominant responses in regions 160-218 and 743-854. Participants were mostly white British, with more females than males. The authors suggested clonal diversity may have been underestimated. Conclusions about previously exposed vaccinees were limited because only six AZD1222 recipients were SARS-CoV-2 seropositive at baseline. The 56-69-year group was small, and its depth increase did not reach significance, likely because of low power.

The time point label, as the study defines it: baseline before first vaccination. Vaccinee samples were obtained from the UK trials COV001 and COV002, which included a single-blind randomized controlled phase 2/3 trial of AZD1222 (ChAdOx1 nCoV-19) in healthy adults. For TCRbeta chain sequencing, PBMC samples were collected from trial participants at day 0 and at day 28 after the second dose. This chain is built from TRBV2 and TRBJ1-2; confidence is insufficient to name the D gene. This TCR came from an adult in good health. Sequencing used peripheral blood, obtained on day 0 of AZD1222 vaccination. The CDR3 corresponds to CASPGVGPGGYTF. The DNA sequence follows: TGTGCCAGCCCTGGAGTGGGTCCTGGGGGCTACACCTTC.